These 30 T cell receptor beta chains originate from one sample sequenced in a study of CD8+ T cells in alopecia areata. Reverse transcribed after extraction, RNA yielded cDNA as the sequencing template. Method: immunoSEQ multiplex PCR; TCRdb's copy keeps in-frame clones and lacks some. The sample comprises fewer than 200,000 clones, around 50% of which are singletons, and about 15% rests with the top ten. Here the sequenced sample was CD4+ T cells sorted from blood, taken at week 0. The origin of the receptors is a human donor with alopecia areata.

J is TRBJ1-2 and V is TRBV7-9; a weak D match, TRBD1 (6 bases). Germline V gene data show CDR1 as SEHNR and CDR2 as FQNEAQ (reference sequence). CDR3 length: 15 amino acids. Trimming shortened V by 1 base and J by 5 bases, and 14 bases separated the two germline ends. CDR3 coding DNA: TGTGCCAGCAGCTTAGAGACAGGTACTTGGTATGGCTACACCTTC. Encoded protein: CASSLETGTWYGYTF.

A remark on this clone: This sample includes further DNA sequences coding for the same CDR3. The CDR3 reads CASSQEGGETQYF. The CDR3 DNA is TGTGCCAGCAGCCAAGAAGGAGGGGAGACCCAGTACTTC. This chain uses TRBV4-2 with TRBJ2-5, with D possibly matching TRBD2 (6 bases). CDR3 length: 13 amino acids. CDR1 and CDR2 from the germline V gene are LGHNA and YNFKEQ. V lost 0 bases and J lost 5, with 7 bases in between.

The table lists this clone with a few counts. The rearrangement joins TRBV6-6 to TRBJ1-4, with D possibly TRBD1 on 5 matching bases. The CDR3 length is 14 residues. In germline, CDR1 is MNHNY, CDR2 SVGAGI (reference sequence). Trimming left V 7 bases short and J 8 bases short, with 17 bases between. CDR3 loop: CASNQDSGGEKLFF. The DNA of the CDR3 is TGTGCCAGCAACCAAGACAGCGGTGGGGAAAAACTGTTTTTT.

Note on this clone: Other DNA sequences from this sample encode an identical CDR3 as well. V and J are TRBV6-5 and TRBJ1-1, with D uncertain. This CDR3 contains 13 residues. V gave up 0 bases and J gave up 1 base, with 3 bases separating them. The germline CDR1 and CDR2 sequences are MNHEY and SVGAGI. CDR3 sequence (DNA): TGTGCCAGCAGTTACTCACGGAACACTGAAGCTTTCTTT. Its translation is CASSYSRNTEAFF.

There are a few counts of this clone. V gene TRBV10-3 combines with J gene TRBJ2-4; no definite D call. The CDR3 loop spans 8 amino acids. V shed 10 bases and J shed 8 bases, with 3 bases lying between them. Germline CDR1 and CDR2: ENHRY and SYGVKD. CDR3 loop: CAKDIQYF. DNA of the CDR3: TGTGCCAAGGACATTCAGTACTTC.

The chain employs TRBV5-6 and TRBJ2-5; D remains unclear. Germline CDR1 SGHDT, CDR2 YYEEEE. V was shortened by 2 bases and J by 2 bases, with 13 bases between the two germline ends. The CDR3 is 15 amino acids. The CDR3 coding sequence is TGTGCCAGCAGCTTCGGACGGGTGGGACAAGAGACCCAGTACTTC. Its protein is CASSFGRVGQETQYF.

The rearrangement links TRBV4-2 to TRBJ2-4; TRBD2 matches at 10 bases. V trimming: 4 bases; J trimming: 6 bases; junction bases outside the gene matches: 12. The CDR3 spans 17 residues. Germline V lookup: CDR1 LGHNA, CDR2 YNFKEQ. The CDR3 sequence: CASSPSTAGGPGNIQYF. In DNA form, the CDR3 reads TGTGCCAGCAGCCCTTCCACAGCGGGGGGGCCAGGAAACATTCAGTACTTC.

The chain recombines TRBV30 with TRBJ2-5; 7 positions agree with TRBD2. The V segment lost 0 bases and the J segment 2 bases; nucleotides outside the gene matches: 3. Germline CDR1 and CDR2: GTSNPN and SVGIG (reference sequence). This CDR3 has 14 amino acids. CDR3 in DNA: TGTGCCTGGAGTGTGGGGGGGTGGCAAGAGACCCAGTACTTC. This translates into CAWSVGGWQETQYF.

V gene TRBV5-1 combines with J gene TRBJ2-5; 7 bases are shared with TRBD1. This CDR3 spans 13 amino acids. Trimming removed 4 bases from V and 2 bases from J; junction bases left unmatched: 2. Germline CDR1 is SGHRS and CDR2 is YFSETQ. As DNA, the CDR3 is TGCGCCAGCAGCGTGGACAGGCAAGAGACCCAGTACTTC. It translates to CASSVDRQETQYF. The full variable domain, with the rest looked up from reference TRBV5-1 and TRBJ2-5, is KAGVTQTPRYLIKTRGQQVTLSCSPISGHRSVSWYQQTPGQGLQFLFEYFSETQRNKGNFPGRFSGRQFSNSRSEMNVSTLELGDSALYLCASSVDRQETQYFGPGTRLLVL.

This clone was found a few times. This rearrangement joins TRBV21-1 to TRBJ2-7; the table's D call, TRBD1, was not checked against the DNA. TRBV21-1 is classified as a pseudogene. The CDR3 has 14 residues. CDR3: CASSRTGCSYEQYF. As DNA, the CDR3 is TGTGCCAGCAGTCGGACAGGGTGCTCCTACGAGCAGTACTTC.

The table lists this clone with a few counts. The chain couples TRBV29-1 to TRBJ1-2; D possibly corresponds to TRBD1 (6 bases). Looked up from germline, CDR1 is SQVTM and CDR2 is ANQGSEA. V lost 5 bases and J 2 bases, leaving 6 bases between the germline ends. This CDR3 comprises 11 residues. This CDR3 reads CSVTGNYGYTF. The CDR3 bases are TGCAGCGTTACAGGGAACTATGGCTACACCTTC.

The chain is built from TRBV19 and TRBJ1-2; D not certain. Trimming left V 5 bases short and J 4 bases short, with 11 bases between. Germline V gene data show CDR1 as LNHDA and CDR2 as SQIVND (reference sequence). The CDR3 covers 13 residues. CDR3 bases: TGTGCCAGTAGTCCCGACTGGCGCTATGGCTACACCTTC. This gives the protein CASSPDWRYGYTF.

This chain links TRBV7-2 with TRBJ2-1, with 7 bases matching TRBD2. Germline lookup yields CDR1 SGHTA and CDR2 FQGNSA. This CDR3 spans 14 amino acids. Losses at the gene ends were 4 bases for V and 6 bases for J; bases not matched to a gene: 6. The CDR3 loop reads CASSSSGPGNEQFF. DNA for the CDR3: TGTGCCAGCAGCTCTAGCGGTCCCGGCAATGAGCAGTTCTTC.

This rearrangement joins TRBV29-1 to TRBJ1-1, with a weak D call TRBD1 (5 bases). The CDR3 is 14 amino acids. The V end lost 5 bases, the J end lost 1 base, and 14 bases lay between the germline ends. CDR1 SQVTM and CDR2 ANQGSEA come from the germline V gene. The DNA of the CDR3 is TGCAGCGTTCACTGGCGAACAGGGAACACTGAAGCTTTCTTT. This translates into CSVHWRTGNTEAFF.

The CDR3 nucleotides are TGTGCCAGCAGCTTAGAGTTAGCGGGGGCCGGGGAGCTGTTTTTT. Its translation is CASSLELAGAGELFF. The chain joins TRBV7-8 to TRBJ2-2; 9 positions match TRBD2. The CDR3 loop spans 15 amino acids. Trimming at V came to 1 base and at J to 6 bases, leaving 3 bases not matched to a gene. Germline V lookup: CDR1 SGHVS, CDR2 FQNEAQ.

Here the CDR3 DNA reads TGTGCCACCAGATCCGACAGGGTGGGCGAGCAGTACTTC. It specifies CATRSDRVGEQYF. The chain links TRBV6-5 to TRBJ2-7; 7 bases match TRBD1. This CDR3 comprises 13 residues. Trimming removed 10 bases from V and 6 bases from J; junction bases left unmatched: 12. Per the germline V gene, CDR1 is MNHEY and CDR2 is SVGAGI.

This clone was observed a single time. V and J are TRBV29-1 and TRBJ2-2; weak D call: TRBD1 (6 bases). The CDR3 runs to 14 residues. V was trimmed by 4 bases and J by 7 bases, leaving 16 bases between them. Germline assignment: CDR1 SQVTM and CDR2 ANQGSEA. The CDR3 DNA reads TGCAGCGTTGCCCCAAGGACAGCCGGCGGGGAGCTGTTTTTT. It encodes CSVAPRTAGGELFF.

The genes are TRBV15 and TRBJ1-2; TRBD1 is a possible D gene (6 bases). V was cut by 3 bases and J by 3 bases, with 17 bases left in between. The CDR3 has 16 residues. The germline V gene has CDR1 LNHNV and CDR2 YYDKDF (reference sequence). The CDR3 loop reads CATSSVTGNTYYGYTF. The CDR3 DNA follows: TGTGCCACCAGCAGCGTCACAGGGAACACCTACTATGGCTACACCTTC.

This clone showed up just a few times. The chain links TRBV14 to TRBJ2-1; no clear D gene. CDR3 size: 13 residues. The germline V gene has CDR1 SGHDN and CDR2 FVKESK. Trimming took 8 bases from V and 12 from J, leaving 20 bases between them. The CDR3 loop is CASGVASGSGQFF. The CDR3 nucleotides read TGTGCCAGCGGGGTGGCTTCCGGAAGTGGGCAGTTCTTC.

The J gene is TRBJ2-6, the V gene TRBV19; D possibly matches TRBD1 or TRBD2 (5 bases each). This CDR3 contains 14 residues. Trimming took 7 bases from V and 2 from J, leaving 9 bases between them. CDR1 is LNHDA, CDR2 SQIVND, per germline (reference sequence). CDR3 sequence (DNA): TGTGCCAGTATGCAGGGAGCTGGGGCCAACGTCCTGACTTTC. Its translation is CASMQGAGANVLTF. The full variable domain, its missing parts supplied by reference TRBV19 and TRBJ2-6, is DGGITQSPKYLFRKEGQNVTLSCEQNLNHDAMYWYRQDPGQGLRLIYYSQIVNDFQKGDIAEGYSVSREKKESFPLTVTSAQKNPTAFYLCASMQGAGANVLTFGAGSRLTVL.

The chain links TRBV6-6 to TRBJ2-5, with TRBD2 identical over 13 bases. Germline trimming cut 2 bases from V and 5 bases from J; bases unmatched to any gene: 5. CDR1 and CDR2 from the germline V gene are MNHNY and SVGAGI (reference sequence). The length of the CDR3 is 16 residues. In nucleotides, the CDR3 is TGTGCCAGCAGTTACCCGGGACTAGCGGGGAGCGAGACCCAGTACTTC. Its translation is CASSYPGLAGSETQYF.

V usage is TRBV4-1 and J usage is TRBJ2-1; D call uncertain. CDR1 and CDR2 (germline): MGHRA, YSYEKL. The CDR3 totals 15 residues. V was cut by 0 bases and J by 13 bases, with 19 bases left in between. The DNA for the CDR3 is TGCGCCAGCAGCCAAGATCATCGGACCACTCAAAAACAGTTCTTC. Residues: CASSQDHRTTQKQFF.

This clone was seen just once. DNA for the CDR3: TGTGCCAGCAGTTACTCCTCAACAGGGACCTACGAGCAGTACTTC. Protein sequence: CASSYSSTGTYEQYF. V is TRBV6-5 and J is TRBJ2-7; possible D gene TRBD1, 6 bases. Trimming left V 0 bases short and J 2 bases short, with 11 bases between. The CDR3 is made up of 15 amino acids. The germline V gene has CDR1 MNHEY and CDR2 SVGAGI.

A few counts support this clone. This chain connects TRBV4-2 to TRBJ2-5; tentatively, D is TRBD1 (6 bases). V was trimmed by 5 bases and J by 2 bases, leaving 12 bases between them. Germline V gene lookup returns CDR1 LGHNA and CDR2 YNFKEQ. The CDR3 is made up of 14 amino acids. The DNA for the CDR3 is TGTGCCAGCAGCTGGACGACAGGTCAAGAGACCCAGTACTTC. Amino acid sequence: CASSWTTGQETQYF.

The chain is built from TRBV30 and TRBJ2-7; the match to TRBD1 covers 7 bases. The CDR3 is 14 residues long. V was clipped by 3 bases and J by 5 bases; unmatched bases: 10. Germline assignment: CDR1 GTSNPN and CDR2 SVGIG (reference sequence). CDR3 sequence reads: CAWRKSRQGHEQYF. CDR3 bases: TGTGCCTGGAGAAAGTCCAGACAGGGTCACGAGCAGTACTTC.

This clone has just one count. CDR3 sequence reads: CASSVVCRQITAYEQYF. CDR3 bases: TGTGCCAGCAGCGTAGTTTGTCGACAGATCACCGCCTACGAGCAGTACTTC. This rearrangement joins TRBV9 to TRBJ2-7, with D tentatively TRBD1 (5 bases). The V gene lost 0 bases and the J gene lost 2 bases, with 18 bases spanning the gap. Germline assignment: CDR1 SGDLS and CDR2 YYNGEE. The CDR3 covers 17 residues.

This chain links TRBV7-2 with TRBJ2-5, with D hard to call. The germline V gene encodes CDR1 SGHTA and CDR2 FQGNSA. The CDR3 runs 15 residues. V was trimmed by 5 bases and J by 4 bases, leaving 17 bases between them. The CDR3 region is CASSPQVGPGETQYF. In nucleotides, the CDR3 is TGTGCCAGCAGCCCCCAGGTGGGCCCCGGAGAGACCCAGTACTTC. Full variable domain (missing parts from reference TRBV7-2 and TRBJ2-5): GAGVSQSPSNKVTEKGKDVELRCDPISGHTALYWYRQSLGQGLEFLIYFQGNSAPDKSGLPSDRFSAERTGGSVSTLTIQRTQQEDSAVYLCASSPQVGPGETQYFGPGTRLLVL.

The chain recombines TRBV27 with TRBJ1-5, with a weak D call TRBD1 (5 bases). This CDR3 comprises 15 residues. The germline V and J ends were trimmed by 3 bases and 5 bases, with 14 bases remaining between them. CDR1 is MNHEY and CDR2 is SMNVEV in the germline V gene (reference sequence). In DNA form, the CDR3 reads TGTGCCAGCAGTTTGGGACGGGGCGGTCATCAGCCCCAGCATTTT. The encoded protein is CASSLGRGGHQPQHF.

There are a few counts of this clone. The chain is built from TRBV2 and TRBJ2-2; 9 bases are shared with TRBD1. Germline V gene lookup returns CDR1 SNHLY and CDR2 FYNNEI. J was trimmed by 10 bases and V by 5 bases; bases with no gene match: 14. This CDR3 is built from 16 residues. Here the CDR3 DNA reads TGTGCCAGCAGTCCCCGGACAGGGGAAAGTAAGAAGGAGCTGTTTTTT. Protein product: CASSPRTGESKKELFF.

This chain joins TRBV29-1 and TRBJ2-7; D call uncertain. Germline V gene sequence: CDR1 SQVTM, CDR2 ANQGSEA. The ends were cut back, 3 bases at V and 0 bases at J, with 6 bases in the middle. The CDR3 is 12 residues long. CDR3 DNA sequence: TGCAGCGTTGAGTCTGACTCCTACGAGCAGTACTTC. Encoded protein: CSVESDSYEQYF.